One and the same sample provided the 11 T cell receptor beta chains below, sequenced in a study of blood T cell repertoires in COVID-19. Measured with immunoSEQ multiplex PCR; TCRdb has only the in-frame clones, and not every one. This sample yields around 150,000 clones, of which under 90% are seen a single time; roughly 19% belongs to the top ten. Sequencing was done on a sample of peripheral blood. The receptors originated from a woman older than 75 with acute or convalescent COVID-19.

The chain is built from TRBV4-1 and TRBJ2-2; TRBD2 matches at 10 bases. Germline-derived CDR1 and CDR2 are MGHRA and YSYEKL. There are 17 residues in the CDR3. Unmatched junction bases numbered 4, after V lost 0 bases and J lost 3 bases. The CDR3 sequence is CASSQEPTSGYTGELFF. CDR3 sequence (DNA): TGCGCCAGCAGCCAAGAGCCGACTAGCGGGTACACCGGGGAGCTGTTTTTT.

The chain uses TRBV5-4 and TRBJ1-2; D uncertain. There are 15 residues in the CDR3. V lost 4 bases and J lost 3, with 16 bases in between. CDR1 SGHNT and CDR2 YYREEE come from the germline V gene (reference sequence). The DNA of the CDR3 is TGTGCCAGCAGCCAAACCGGACTGTCCCACTATGGCTACACCTTC. This codes for CASSQTGLSHYGYTF.

V is TRBV2 and J is TRBJ2-1; maybe TRBD1 (6 bases). Trimming removed 6 bases from V and 3 bases from J, with 21 bases in between. The CDR3 length is 17 residues. Looked up from germline, CDR1 is SNHLY and CDR2 is FYNNEI. In DNA form, the CDR3 reads TGTGCCAGCAGCCGCCCACTTGACAGGCAATTCTACAATGAGCAGTTCTTC. Translation: CASSRPLDRQFYNEQFF. Based on the CDR3 plus reference TRBV2 and TRBJ2-1, the full variable domain is EPEVTQTPSHQVTQMGQEVILRCVPISNHLYFYWYRQILGQKVEFLVSFYNNEISEKSEIFDDQFSVERPDGSNFTLKIRSTKLEDSAMYFCASSRPLDRQFYNEQFFGPGTRLTVL.

The sample holds a few counts of this clone. J is TRBJ2-1 and V is TRBV5-8; D might be TRBD2 (6 bases). CDR3 length: 16 residues. The V gene lost 1 base and the J gene lost 3 bases, with 14 bases spanning the gap. Germline assignment: CDR1 SGHTS and CDR2 YDEGEE. CDR3 in DNA: TGTGCCAGCAGCTTGCACGGGGGTAACCTCTACAATGAGCAGTTCTTC. It codes for CASSLHGGNLYNEQFF.

This chain links TRBV4-1 with TRBJ2-7; TRBD2 agrees at 10 bases. CDR1 and CDR2 (germline): MGHRA, YSYEKL. The trim removed 0 bases at V and 2 bases at J, leaving 4 bases unmatched. The CDR3 runs 16 residues. The CDR3 DNA sequence: TGCGCCAGCAGCCAAGATAGCGGGGGGCTTCCCTACGAGCAGTACTTC. It codes for CASSQDSGGLPYEQYF.

The rearrangement joins TRBV10-3 to TRBJ2-3; 9 nucleotides agree with TRBD2. V was pared by 7 bases and J by 0 bases, with 8 bases of the junction left unmatched. The CDR3 has 16 amino acids. Germline assignment: CDR1 ENHRY and CDR2 SYGVKD. CDR3 protein: CAIKGSGRMSTDTQYF. CDR3 nucleotides: TGTGCCATCAAGGGAAGCGGGAGGATGAGCACAGATACGCAGTATTTT.

This clone showed up just once. The chain combines TRBV5-4 with TRBJ2-3, with TRBD2 identical over 9 bases. CDR3 length: 17 residues. Trimming removed 5 bases from V and 0 bases from J; junction bases left unmatched: 10. Germline V gene sequence: CDR1 SGHNT, CDR2 YYREEE (reference sequence). The CDR3 nucleotides read TGTGCCAGCAGTCCATTGCACACTAGCGGGAGCACAGATACGCAGTATTTT. Residues: CASSPLHTSGSTDTQYF.

This chain uses TRBV12-3 or TRBV12-4 with TRBJ2-7; D not certain. V dropped 3 bases and J dropped 1 base, with 7 bases sitting between them. CDR3 length: 13 residues. CDR3 sequence (DNA): TGTGCCAGCAGTTTGTACGGTTCCTACGAGCAGTACTTC. It translates to CASSLYGSYEQYF.

The rearrangement uses TRBV7-2 and TRBJ2-1; 9 positions agree with TRBD2. This CDR3 is built from 17 residues. Losses at the gene ends were 7 bases for V and 6 bases for J; bases not matched to a gene: 16. The V gene's germline CDR1 is SGHTA and CDR2 FQGNSA. The CDR3 region has the DNA TGTGCCAGCACCCCCCCCCGTACCGCGGGAGGGCCCAATGAGCAGTTCTTC. Its translation is CASTPPRTAGGPNEQFF.

J is TRBJ1-3 and V is TRBV21-1. TRBV21-1 is an annotated pseudogene. The CDR3 is 17 amino acids. The CDR3 spells CASSKLVTETSGNTIYF. The CDR3 coding sequence is TGTGCCAGCAGCAAGTTGGTCACCGAGACTTCTGGAAACACCATATATTTT.

In its sample, this clone was seen once. This chain links TRBV7-2 with TRBJ1-3, with 7 bases lining up with TRBD1. After removal of 4 bases from V and 4 bases from J, the junction contained 7 bases not matched to a gene. This CDR3 comprises 15 residues. CDR1 and CDR2 (germline): SGHTA, FQGNSA. The CDR3 here is CASSSQGSLGNTIYF. The CDR3 DNA follows: TGTGCCAGCAGCTCACAGGGGTCGCTGGGAAACACCATATATTTT.